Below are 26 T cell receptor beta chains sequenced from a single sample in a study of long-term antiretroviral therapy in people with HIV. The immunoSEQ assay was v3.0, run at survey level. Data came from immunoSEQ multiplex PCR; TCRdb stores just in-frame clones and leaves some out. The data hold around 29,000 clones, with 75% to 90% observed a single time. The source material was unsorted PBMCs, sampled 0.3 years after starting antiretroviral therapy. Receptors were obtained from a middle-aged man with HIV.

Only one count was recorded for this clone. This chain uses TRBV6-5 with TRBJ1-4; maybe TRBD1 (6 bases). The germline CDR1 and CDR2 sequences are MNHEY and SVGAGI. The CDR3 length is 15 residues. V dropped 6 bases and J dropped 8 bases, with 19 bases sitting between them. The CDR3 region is CASSSKGRGLEKLFF. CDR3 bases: TGTGCCAGCAGCTCCAAGGGCAGGGGCCTAGAAAAACTGTTTTTT.

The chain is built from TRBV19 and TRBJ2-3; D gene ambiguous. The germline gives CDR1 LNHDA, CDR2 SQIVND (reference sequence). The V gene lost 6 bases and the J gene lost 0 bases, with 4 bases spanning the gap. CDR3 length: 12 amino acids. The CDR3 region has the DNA TGTGCCAGTAGCGAGAGCACAGATACGCAGTATTTT. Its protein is CASSESTDTQYF.

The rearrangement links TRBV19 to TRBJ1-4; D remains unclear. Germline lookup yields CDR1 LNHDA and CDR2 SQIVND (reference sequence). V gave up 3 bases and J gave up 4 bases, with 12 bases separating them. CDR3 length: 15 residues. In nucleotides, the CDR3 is TGTGCCAGTAGTATTTCCTCACGGGGTAATGAAAAACTGTTTTTT. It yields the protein CASSISSRGNEKLFF.

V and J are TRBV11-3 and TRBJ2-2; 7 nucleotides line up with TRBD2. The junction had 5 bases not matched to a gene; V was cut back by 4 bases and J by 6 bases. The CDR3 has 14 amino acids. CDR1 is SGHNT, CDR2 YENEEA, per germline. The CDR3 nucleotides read TGTGCCAGCAGCTCCCATGGGGGGGCCGGGGAGCTGTTTTTT. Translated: CASSSHGGAGELFF.

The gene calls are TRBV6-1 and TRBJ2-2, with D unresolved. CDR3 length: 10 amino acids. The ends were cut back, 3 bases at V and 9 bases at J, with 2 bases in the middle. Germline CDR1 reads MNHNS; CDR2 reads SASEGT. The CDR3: CASSEWELFF. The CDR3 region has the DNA TGTGCCAGCAGTGAGTGGGAGCTGTTTTTT.

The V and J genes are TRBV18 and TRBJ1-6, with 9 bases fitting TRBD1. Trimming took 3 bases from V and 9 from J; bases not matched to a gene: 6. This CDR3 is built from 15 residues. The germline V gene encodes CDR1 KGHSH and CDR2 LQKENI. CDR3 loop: CASSPGTGNTSPLHF. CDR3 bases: TGTGCCAGCTCACCTGGGACAGGGAATACTTCACCCCTCCACTTT.

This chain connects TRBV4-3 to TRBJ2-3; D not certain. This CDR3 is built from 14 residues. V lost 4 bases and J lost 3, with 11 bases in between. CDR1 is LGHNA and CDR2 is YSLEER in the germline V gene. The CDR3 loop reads CASSLRAQTDTQYF. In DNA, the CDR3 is TGCGCCAGCAGCCTACGGGCCCAAACAGATACGCAGTATTTT.

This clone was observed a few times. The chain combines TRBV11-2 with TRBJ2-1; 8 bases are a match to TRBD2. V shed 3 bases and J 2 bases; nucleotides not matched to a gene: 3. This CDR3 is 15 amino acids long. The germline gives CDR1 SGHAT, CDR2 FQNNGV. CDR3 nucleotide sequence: TGTGCCAGCAGCTTTACTAGCGGTACCTACAATGAGCAGTTCTTC. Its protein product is CASSFTSGTYNEQFF. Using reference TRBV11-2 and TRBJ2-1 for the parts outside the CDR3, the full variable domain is EAGVAQSPRYKIIEKRQSVAFWCNPISGHATLYWYQQILGQGPKLLIQFQNNGVVDDSQLPKDRFSAERLKGVDSTLKIQPAKLEDSAVYLCASSFTSGTYNEQFFGPGTRLTVL.

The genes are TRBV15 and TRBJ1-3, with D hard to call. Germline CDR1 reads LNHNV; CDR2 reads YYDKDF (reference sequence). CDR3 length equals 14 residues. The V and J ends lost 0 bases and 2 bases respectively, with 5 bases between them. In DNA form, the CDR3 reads TGTGCCACCAGCAGAGATGCGGCTGGAAACACCATATATTTT. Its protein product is CATSRDAAGNTIYF.

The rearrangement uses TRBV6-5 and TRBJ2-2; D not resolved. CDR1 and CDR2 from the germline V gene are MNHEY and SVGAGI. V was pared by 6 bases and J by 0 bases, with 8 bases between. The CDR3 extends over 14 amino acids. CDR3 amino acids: CASSRLANTGELFF. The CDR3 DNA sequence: TGTGCCAGCAGCCGCCTAGCGAACACCGGGGAGCTGTTTTTT.

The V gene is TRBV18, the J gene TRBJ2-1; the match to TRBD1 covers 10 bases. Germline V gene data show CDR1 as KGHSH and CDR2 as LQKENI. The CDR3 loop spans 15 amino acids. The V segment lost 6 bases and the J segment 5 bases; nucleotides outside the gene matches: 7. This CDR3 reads CASSPDRGKNNEQFF. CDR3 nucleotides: TGTGCCAGCTCTCCGGACAGGGGGAAGAACAATGAGCAGTTCTTC.

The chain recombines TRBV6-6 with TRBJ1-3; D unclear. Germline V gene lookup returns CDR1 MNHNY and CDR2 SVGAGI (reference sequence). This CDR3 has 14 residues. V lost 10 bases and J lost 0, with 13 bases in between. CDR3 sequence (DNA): TGTGCCATCCCTACACCGGACTCTGGAAACACCATATATTTT. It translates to CAIPTPDSGNTIYF.

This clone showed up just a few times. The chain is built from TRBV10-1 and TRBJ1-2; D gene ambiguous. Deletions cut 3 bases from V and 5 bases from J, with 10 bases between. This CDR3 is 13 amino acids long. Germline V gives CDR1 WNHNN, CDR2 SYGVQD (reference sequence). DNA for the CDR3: TGCGCCAGCAGTGACTCCTTTGGGTATGGCTACACCTTC. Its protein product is CASSDSFGYGYTF.

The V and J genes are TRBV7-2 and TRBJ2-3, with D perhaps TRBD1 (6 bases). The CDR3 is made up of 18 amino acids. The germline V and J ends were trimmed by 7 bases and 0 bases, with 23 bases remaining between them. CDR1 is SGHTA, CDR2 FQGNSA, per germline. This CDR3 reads CASTNRVLRALSTDTQYF. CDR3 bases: TGTGCCAGCACCAACAGGGTTTTGAGGGCCCTTAGCACAGATACGCAGTATTTT.

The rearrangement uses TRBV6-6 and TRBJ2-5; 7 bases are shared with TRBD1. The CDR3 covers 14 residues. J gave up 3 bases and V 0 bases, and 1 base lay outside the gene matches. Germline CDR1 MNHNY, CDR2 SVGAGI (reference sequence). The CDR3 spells CASSYSGGEETQYF. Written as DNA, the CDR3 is TGTGCCAGCAGTTACTCAGGGGGCGAAGAGACCCAGTACTTC.

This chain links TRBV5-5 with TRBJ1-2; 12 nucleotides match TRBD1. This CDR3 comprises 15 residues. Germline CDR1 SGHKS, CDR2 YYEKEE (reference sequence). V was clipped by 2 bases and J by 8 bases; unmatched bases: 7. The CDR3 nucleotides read TGTGCCAGCAGCTTAACGGGACAGGGGGCCGAGGGCTACACCTTC. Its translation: CASSLTGQGAEGYTF.

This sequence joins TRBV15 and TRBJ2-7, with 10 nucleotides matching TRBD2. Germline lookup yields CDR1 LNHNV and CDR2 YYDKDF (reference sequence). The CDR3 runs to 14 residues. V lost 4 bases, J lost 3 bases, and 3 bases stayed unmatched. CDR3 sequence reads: CATSTRTSGYEQYF. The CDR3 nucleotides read TGTGCCACCAGCACCCGGACTAGCGGCTACGAGCAGTACTTC.

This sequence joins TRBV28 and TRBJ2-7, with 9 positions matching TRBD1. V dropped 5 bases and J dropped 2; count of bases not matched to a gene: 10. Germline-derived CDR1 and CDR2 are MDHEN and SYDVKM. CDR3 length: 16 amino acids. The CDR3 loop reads CASSPPGDRATYEQYF. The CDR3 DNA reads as TGTGCCAGCAGTCCACCGGGGGACAGGGCAACCTACGAGCAGTACTTC.

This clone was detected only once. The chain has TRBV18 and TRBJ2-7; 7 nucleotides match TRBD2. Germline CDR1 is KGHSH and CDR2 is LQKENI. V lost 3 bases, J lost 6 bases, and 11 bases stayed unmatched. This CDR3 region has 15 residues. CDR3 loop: CASSPRGTAPSEQYF. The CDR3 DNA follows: TGTGCCAGCTCACCGCGGGGGACTGCCCCTTCCGAGCAGTACTTC.

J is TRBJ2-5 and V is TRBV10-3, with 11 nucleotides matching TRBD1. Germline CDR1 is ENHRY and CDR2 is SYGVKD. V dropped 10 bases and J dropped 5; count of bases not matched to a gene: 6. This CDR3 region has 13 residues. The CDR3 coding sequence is TGTGCCACTCGGGACAGGGGGTCCGAGACCCAGTACTTC. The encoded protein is CATRDRGSETQYF.

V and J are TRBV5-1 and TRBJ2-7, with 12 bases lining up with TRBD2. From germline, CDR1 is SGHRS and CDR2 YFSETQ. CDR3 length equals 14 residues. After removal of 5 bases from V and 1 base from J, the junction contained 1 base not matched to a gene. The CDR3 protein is CASSTSGRSYEQYF. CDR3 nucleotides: TGCGCCAGCAGTACTAGCGGGAGGTCCTACGAGCAGTACTTC.

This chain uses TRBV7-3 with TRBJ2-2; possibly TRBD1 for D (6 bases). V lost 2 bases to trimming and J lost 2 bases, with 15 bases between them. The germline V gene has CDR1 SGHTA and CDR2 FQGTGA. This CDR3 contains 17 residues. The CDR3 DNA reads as TGTGCCAGCAGCTTACAGGGGCCAACCTCAAACACCGGGGAGCTGTTTTTT. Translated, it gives CASSLQGPTSNTGELFF.

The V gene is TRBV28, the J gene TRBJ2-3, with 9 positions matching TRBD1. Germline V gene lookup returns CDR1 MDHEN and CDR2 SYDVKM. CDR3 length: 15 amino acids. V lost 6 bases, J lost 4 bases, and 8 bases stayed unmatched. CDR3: CASRLRDRVSDTQYF. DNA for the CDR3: TGTGCCAGCAGACTAAGGGACAGGGTTTCAGATACGCAGTATTTT.

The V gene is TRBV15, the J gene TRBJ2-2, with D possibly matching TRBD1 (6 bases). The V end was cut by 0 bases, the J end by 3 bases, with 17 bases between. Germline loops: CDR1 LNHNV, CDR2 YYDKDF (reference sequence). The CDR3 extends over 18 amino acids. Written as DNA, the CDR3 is TGTGCCACCAGCAGAGATAGGGGGTTTTCGAGGGACACCGGGGAGCTGTTTTTT. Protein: CATSRDRGFSRDTGELFF.

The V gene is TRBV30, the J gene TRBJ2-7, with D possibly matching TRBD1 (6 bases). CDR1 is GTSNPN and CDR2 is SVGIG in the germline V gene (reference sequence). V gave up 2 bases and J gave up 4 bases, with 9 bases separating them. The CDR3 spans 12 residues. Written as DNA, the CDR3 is TGTGCCTGGAGTCCGACAGGTTACGAGCAGTACTTC. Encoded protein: CAWSPTGYEQYF.

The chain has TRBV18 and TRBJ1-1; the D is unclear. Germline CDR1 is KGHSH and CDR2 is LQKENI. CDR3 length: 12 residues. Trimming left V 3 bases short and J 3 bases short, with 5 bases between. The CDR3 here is CASSPGYTEAFF. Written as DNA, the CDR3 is TGTGCCAGCTCACCTGGCTACACTGAAGCTTTCTTT.